One and the same sample provided the 15 T cell receptor beta chains below, sequenced in a study of follicular helper T cells after annual influenza vaccination. Time point: 2015-2016 season, 7 days after influenza vaccination. Measured with immunoSEQ multiplex PCR; TCRdb has only the in-frame clones, and not every one. Of fewer than 8,000 clones in the sample, roughly 80% are singletons; the top ten hold approximately 0.57%. This specimen was CXCR5- memory CD4+ T cells sorted from blood, taken 7 days after influenza vaccination. The receptors derive from an adult who received the influenza vaccine.

This clone appeared a few times. J is TRBJ2-6 and V is TRBV21-1. TRBV21-1 is a pseudogene locus. The CDR3 is 15 residues long. In nucleotides, the CDR3 is TGTGCCAGTCTAAAGGGCGACTCTGGGGCCAACGTCCTGACTTTC. This translates into CASLKGDSGANVLTF.

This chain joins TRBV4-2 and TRBJ1-2; no clear D gene. V was pared by 2 bases and J by 2 bases, with 9 bases between. The CDR3 runs 14 residues. Germline-derived CDR1 and CDR2 are LGHNA and YNFKEQ. As DNA, the CDR3 is TGTGCCAGCAGCCAAACCAGCTACAACTATGGCTACACCTTC. Protein: CASSQTSYNYGYTF.

This rearrangement joins TRBV9 to TRBJ2-7; possible D gene TRBD2, 6 bases. Germline-derived CDR1 and CDR2 are SGDLS and YYNGEE. The CDR3 extends over 14 amino acids. V was clipped by 7 bases and J by 2 bases, with 16 bases between them. CDR3 protein: CASALGGVPYEQYF. CDR3 coding DNA: TGTGCCAGCGCCCTTGGAGGGGTCCCCTACGAGCAGTACTTC.

The CDR3 spells CASSPYAGTDNNSPLHF. The CDR3 DNA reads TGTGCCAGCTCACCGTACGCCGGGACAGATAATAATTCACCCCTCCACTTT. The chain joins TRBV18 to TRBJ1-6, with TRBD1 matching over 7 bases. V shed 3 bases and J 5 bases; nucleotides not matched to a gene: 10. CDR1 is KGHSH, CDR2 LQKENI, per germline. The length of the CDR3 is 17 residues.

J is TRBJ1-1 and V is TRBV14; D is uncertain. The CDR3 covers 13 residues. The germline V gene has CDR1 SGHDN and CDR2 FVKESK. The V gene lost 4 bases and the J gene lost 11 bases, with 17 bases spanning the gap. This CDR3 is CASSPRVAMRAFF. DNA for the CDR3: TGTGCCAGCAGCCCAAGGGTCGCGATGCGGGCTTTCTTT.

In this sample, this clone turned up once. This chain uses TRBV19 with TRBJ2-1, with 9 bases fitting TRBD2. Trimming cost V 4 bases and J 6 bases; bases outside gene matches: 7. This CDR3 contains 15 residues. Germline V gene data show CDR1 as LNHDA and CDR2 as SQIVND (reference sequence). CDR3 nucleotides: TGTGCCAGTAGTAAAGGCGGGGGGGCCATCAATGAGCAGTTCTTC. Translating gives CASSKGGGAINEQFF.

In this sample, this clone turned up a few times. The rearrangement links TRBV6-1 to TRBJ2-7, with 9 bases matching TRBD2. Trimming at V came to 4 bases and at J to 0 bases, leaving 7 bases not matched to a gene. The length of the CDR3 is 16 residues. Germline CDR1 is MNHNS and CDR2 is SASEGT. The CDR3 DNA reads TGTGCCAGCAGTGTCAGCGGGGGGCCGAGCTCCTACGAGCAGTACTTC. Its translation: CASSVSGGPSSYEQYF.

The V call is TRBV4-3, the J call TRBJ2-3, with D perhaps TRBD1 or TRBD2 (7 bases each). V was cut by 5 bases and J by 5 bases, with 26 bases left in between. Germline V gives CDR1 LGHNA, CDR2 YSLEER. The CDR3 spans 18 residues. This CDR3 is CASSYRTWGRGRVDTQYF. The DNA of the CDR3 is TGCGCCAGCAGCTACAGGACCTGGGGGAGGGGGCGCGTAGATACGCAGTATTTT.

The chain carries TRBV11-2 and TRBJ2-1; D is unclear. Germline V gene data show CDR1 as SGHAT and CDR2 as FQNNGV. The CDR3 runs to 15 residues. V was clipped by 0 bases and J by 5 bases, with 11 bases between them. The CDR3 region has the DNA TGTGCCAGCAGCTTAGATCTGGGCACCAACAATGAGCAGTTCTTC. Residues: CASSLDLGTNNEQFF.

The V and J genes are TRBV2 and TRBJ2-6; 9 bases are a match to TRBD1. From germline, CDR1 is SNHLY and CDR2 FYNNEI. J was trimmed by 0 bases and V by 6 bases; bases with no gene match: 21. The CDR3 is 22 residues long. DNA of the CDR3: TGTGCCAGCAGGAAACGGGGACAGGGCCGATGGGGGGATATCTCTGGGGCCAACGTCCTGACTTTC. The encoded protein is CASRKRGQGRWGDISGANVLTF.

In this sample, this clone turned up once. The CDR3 DNA is TGTGCCAGCAAGAGACAGGGTTCTGATACCTACGAGCAGTACTTC. Its translation is CASKRQGSDTYEQYF. The rearrangement links TRBV2 to TRBJ2-7, with TRBD1 matching over 7 bases. The CDR3 contains 15 residues. CDR1 and CDR2 from the germline V gene are SNHLY and FYNNEI. With 7 bases clipped from V and 2 bases from J, the junction kept 11 bases outside the gene matches. The complete variable domain, with remaining parts taken from reference TRBV2 and TRBJ2-7, reads EPEVTQTPSHQVTQMGQEVILRCVPISNHLYFYWYRQILGQKVEFLVSFYNNEISEKSEIFDDQFSVERPDGSNFTLKIRSTKLEDSAMYFCASKRQGSDTYEQYFGPGTRLTVT.

The chain carries TRBV2 and TRBJ2-3; D is unresolved. Germline-derived CDR1 and CDR2 are SNHLY and FYNNEI. The CDR3 consists of 13 residues. Trimming left V 3 bases short and J 10 bases short, with 14 bases between. The CDR3 DNA reads TGTGCCAGCAGTGACGTCTACGGAGTGGCGCAGTATTTT. Protein sequence: CASSDVYGVAQYF.

This rearrangement joins TRBV10-3 to TRBJ2-6; 12 bases agree with TRBD1. V gave up 6 bases and J gave up 0 bases; unmatched junction bases: 6. The CDR3 is 18 amino acids. Germline lookup yields CDR1 ENHRY and CDR2 SYGVKD. CDR3 in DNA: TGTGCCATCAGCTTGGGACAGGGGGCTTTCTCTGGGGCCAACGTCCTGACTTTC. Protein sequence: CAISLGQGAFSGANVLTF.

The sample holds one count of this clone. The chain carries TRBV5-4 and TRBJ2-3, with 8 bases matching TRBD2. V lost 3 bases, J lost 1 base, and 4 bases stayed unmatched. This CDR3 spans 15 amino acids. In germline, CDR1 is SGHNT, CDR2 YYREEE (reference sequence). Here the CDR3 reads CASSSTSGRTDTQYF. CDR3 DNA: TGTGCCAGCAGCTCAACTAGCGGTCGCACAGATACGCAGTATTTT.

This rearrangement joins TRBV11-3 to TRBJ2-3; D remains unclear. The V gene's germline CDR1 is SGHNT and CDR2 YENEEA. V was shortened by 6 bases and J by 0 bases, with 16 bases between the two germline ends. CDR3 size: 16 residues. The CDR3 DNA sequence: TGTGCCAGCAGGGCAAATCCCGGGCCGAGCACAGATACGCAGTATTTT. This gives the protein CASRANPGPSTDTQYF.